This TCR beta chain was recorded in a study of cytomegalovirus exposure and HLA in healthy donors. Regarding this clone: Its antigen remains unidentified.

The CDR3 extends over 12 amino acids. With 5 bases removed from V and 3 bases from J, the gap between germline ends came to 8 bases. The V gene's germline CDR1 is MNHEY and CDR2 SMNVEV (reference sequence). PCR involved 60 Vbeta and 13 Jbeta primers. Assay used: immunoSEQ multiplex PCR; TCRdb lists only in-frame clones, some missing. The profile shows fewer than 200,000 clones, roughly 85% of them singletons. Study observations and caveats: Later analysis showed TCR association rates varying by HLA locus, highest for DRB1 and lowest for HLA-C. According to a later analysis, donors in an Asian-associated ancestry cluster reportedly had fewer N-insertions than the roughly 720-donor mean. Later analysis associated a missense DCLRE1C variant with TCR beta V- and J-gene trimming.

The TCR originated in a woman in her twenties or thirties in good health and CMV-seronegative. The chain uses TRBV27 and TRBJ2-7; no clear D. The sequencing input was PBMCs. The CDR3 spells CASSPTGYEQYF. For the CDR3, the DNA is TGTGCCAGCAGTCCCACCGGCTACGAGCAGTACTTC.